A selection of T cell receptor beta chains follows, all from one sample in a study of T cell repertoires in cytomegalovirus infection. In TCRdb, the reads were re-called with MiXCR into one record per CDR3 protein. The table lists some 940,000 distinct CDR3 sequences, 30% to 40% of them singletons. No cognate antigen is known for these TCRs. The source material was cultured CD8+ T cells from PBMCs, sampled from culture after CMV antigen stimulation. Source of these receptors: a human donor in good health (CMV status not recorded). Some clones in this sample may be carry-over from other donors' samples. Both conserved end residues are part of each CDR3. A D gene is named only where the DNA matches it firmly. A clone size is listed for some rows: how often the clone was seen (once, few, many), or a class if it is expanded.

clone size	V gene	D gene	J gene	CDR3 protein	CDR3 DNA
many	TRBV6-1	.	TRBJ1-4	CASSPDSQKLFF	TGTGCCAGCAGTCCGGACAGTCAAAAACTGTTTTTT
.	TRBV19	.	TRBJ1-2	CASSIISDPNYGYTF	TGTGCCAGTAGTATAATCTCAGACCCTAACTATGGCTACACCTTC
many	TRBV7-8	TRBD2	TRBJ2-2	CASSRGLAGNTGELFF	TGTGCCAGCAGCCGGGGACTAGCGGGGAACACCGGGGAGCTGTTTTTT
.	TRBV28	.	TRBJ2-1	CASSIQREPYNEQFF	TGTGCCAGCAGTATCCAGAGGGAACCCTACAATGAGCAGTTCTTC
few	TRBV7-6	TRBD2	TRBJ2-5	CASSSLGGIQETQYF	TGTGCCAGCAGCTCATTGGGAGGGATTCAAGAGACCCAGTACTTC
.	TRBV7-3	.	TRBJ2-1	CASSLKGGGVNEQFF	TGTGCCAGCAGCTTAAAAGGGGGGGGTGTAAATGAGCAGTTCTTC
.	TRBV2	.	TRBJ2-2	CASIGRGTGELFF	TGTGCCAGCATTGGAAGGGGAACCGGGGAGCTGTTTTTT
.	TRBV7-9	.	TRBJ1-2	CASSFLRLGETF	TGTGCCAGCAGCTTTCTCCGATTGGGGGAAACCTTC
.	TRBV29-1	.	TRBJ2-1	CSVGGRHNEQFF	TGCAGCGTTGGGGGGAGACACAATGAGCAGTTCTTC
.	TRBV6-6	.	TRBJ2-4	CASIPGSARSIQYF	TGTGCCAGCATTCCCGGCAGCGCGCGTTCGATTCAGTACTTC
.	TRBV6-5	.	TRBJ2-2	CASSYPPGGGGGNTGELFF	TGTGCCAGCAGTTATCCCCCGGGGGGCGGGGGAGGAAACACCGGGGAGCTGTTTTTT
.	TRBV7-9	TRBD2	TRBJ2-3	CASSPLAGAGDTQYF	TGTGCCAGCAGCCCCCTAGCGGGGGCTGGGGATACGCAGTATTTT
many	TRBV28	.	TRBJ1-1	CASSSLTEGRGGTEAFF	TGTGCCAGCAGTTCTCTTACGGAAGGGCGGGGAGGGACTGAAGCTTTCTTT
.	TRBV10-3	TRBD1	TRBJ1-1	CAISEKQGAWTEAFF	TGTGCCATCAGTGAGAAACAGGGGGCGTGGACTGAAGCTTTCTTT
few	TRBV19	TRBD1	TRBJ1-1	CASTPGQENTEAFF	TGTGCCAGTACCCCGGGACAGGAGAACACTGAAGCTTTCTTT
.	TRBV6-5	.	TRBJ2-4	CASSYSRQGVDIQYF	TGTGCCAGCAGTTACTCTCGCCAGGGCGTGGACATTCAGTACTTC
.	TRBV29-1	.	TRBJ1-1	CSVEDLTRNTEAFF	TGCAGCGTTGAAGATCTGACACGGAACACTGAAGCTTTCTTT
many	TRBV12-3/TRBV12-4	.	TRBJ2-1	CASSTGGLEQFF	TGTGCCAGCAGCACTGGGGGCCTTGAGCAGTTCTTC
.	TRBV10-3	TRBD1	TRBJ2-2	CAIRVRTGDTGELFF	TGTGCCATCAGGGTCAGGACAGGGGACACCGGGGAGCTGTTTTTT
.	TRBV29-1	TRBD1	TRBJ2-7	CSVEGTGSSSPYEQYF	TGCAGCGTTGAAGGGACAGGGTCCTCAAGTCCCTACGAGCAGTACTTC
few	TRBV6-1	.	TRBJ1-6	CASSEGLGNNSPLHF	TGTGCCAGCAGTGAAGGACTGGGGAATAATTCACCCCTCCACTTT
.	TRBV12-3/TRBV12-4	TRBD1	TRBJ1-2	CASSGTGLGYGYTF	TGTGCCAGCAGCGGGACAGGCCTTGGCTATGGCTACACCTTC
.	TRBV5-4	.	TRBJ1-3	CASSSPGEGNTIYF	TGTGCCAGCAGCTCACCAGGGGAAGGAAACACCATATATTTT
.	TRBV10-3	TRBD1	TRBJ2-7	CAIRSLGQGNEQYF	TGTGCCATCAGATCCCTTGGACAGGGGAACGAGCAGTACTTC
few	TRBV27	TRBD2	TRBJ2-1	CASSFLGTSGGSYNEQFF	TGTGCCAGCAGTTTCCTAGGGACTAGCGGGGGCTCCTACAATGAGCAGTTCTTC
.	TRBV7-4	.	TRBJ2-6	CASSLPTGSGANVLTF	TGTGCCAGCAGCCTTCCCACAGGGTCTGGGGCCAACGTCCTGACTTTC
few	TRBV5-5	.	TRBJ1-2	CASSKWTITIGYTF	TGTGCCAGCTCGAAATGGACAATCACCATTGGCTACACCTTC
.	TRBV7-9	.	TRBJ2-2	CASSPLGRNTGELFF	TGTGCCAGCAGCCCTCTAGGGAGAAACACCGGGGAGCTGTTTTTT
few	TRBV19	.	TRBJ2-1	CASSIDPSGNEQFF	TGTGCCAGTAGTATCGACCCCTCGGGGAATGAGCAGTTCTTC
few	TRBV6-1	.	TRBJ2-1	CASNLHWTSSYNEQFF	TGTGCCAGCAACTTACACTGGACATCCTCCTACAATGAGCAGTTCTTC
many	TRBV7-9	.	TRBJ2-1	CASSPKEGRSYNEQFF	TGTGCCAGCAGCCCTAAGGAGGGGAGGTCCTACAATGAGCAGTTCTTC
.	TRBV6-6	.	TRBJ2-7	CASMEGMVREGEQYF	TGTGCCAGCATGGAAGGGATGGTAAGGGAAGGCGAGCAGTACTTC
few	TRBV9	.	TRBJ2-1	CASSVRDNDNEQFF	TGTGCCAGCAGCGTAAGAGACAACGACAATGAGCAGTTCTTC
few	TRBV12-3/TRBV12-4	TRBD1	TRBJ2-1	CASSDWGQAYNEQFF	TGTGCCAGCAGTGACTGGGGACAGGCTTACAATGAGCAGTTCTTC
.	TRBV2	.	TRBJ1-1	CASSEWASGTEAFF	TGTGCCAGCAGTGAATGGGCCTCAGGGACTGAAGCTTTCTTT
.	TRBV10-2	.	TRBJ1-1	CASSLSKMNTEAFF	TGCGCCAGCTCCCTAAGTAAGATGAACACTGAAGCTTTCTTT
.	TRBV7-6	.	TRBJ1-1	CASSLEPGTEAFF	TGTGCTAGCAGCTTAGAACCGGGGACTGAAGCTTTCTTT
.	TRBV27	.	TRBJ2-3	CASSLSRDTDTQYF	TGTGCCAGCAGTTTAAGTCGCGACACAGATACGCAGTATTTT
.	TRBV7-6	.	TRBJ2-7	CASSLEPEQYF	TGTGCCAGCAGCTTAGAACCCGAGCAGTACTTC
many	TRBV3-1	.	TRBJ2-7	CASSQATSYEQYF	TGTGCCAGCAGCCAAGCCACATCCTACGAGCAGTACTTC
.	TRBV4-1	.	TRBJ2-3	CASSQVGGQGTDTQYF	TGCGCCAGCAGCCAAGTAGGAGGGCAGGGGACAGATACGCAGTATTTT
.	TRBV7-9	TRBD2	TRBJ2-7	CANSVLPSGEHYEQYF	TGTGCCAACAGCGTTCTGCCTAGCGGGGAACACTACGAGCAGTACTTC
.	TRBV10-3	.	TRBJ1-1	CAISEPWGPEAFF	TGTGCCATCAGTGAGCCCTGGGGACCTGAAGCTTTCTTT
.	TRBV5-1	.	TRBJ2-1	CASLAVTNEQFF	TGCGCCAGCTTGGCGGTAACCAATGAGCAGTTCTTC
.	TRBV7-2	.	TRBJ1-2	CASSLSRQAFGYTF	TGTGCCAGCAGCTTATCCCGACAGGCCTTTGGCTACACCTTC
.	TRBV19	.	TRBJ2-5	CASSALPWVSGAQETQYF	TGTGCCAGTAGCGCCCTACCCTGGGTTAGCGGAGCCCAAGAGACCCAGTACTTC